This entry is about one T cell receptor beta chain. This sample stems from a study of T cell repertoires in cytomegalovirus infection. TCRdb called the reads again in MiXCR, with one record for every CDR3 protein. The sample lists about 450,000 distinct CDR3 sequences; under 40% were seen once. V was trimmed by 1 base and J by 8 bases, leaving 13 bases between them. CDR1 and CDR2 from the germline V gene are SGHNT and YYREEE (reference sequence). The CDR3 is 14 amino acids. The specimen was PBMCs. The rearrangement joins TRBV5-4 to TRBJ2-4; possible D gene TRBD1, 5 bases. The TCR originated in a human donor in good health (CMV status not recorded). Some clones in this sample may be carry-over from other donors' samples. CDR3 coding DNA: TGTGCCAGCAGCTTGTCAGGGTACGGTCACATTCAGTACTTC. Translation: CASSLSGYGHIQYF.